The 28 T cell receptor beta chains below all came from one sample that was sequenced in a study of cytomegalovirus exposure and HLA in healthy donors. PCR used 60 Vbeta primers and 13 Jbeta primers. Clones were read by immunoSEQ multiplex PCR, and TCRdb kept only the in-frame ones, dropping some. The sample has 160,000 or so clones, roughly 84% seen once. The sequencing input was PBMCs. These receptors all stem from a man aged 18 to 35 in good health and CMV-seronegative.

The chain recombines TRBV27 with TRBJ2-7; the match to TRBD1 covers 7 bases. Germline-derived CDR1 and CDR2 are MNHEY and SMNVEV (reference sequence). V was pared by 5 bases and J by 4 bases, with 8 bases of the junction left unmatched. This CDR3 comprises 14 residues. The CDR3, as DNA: TGTGCCAGCAGTAACCAGGGGGTATGGTACGAGCAGTACTTC. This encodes CASSNQGVWYEQYF.

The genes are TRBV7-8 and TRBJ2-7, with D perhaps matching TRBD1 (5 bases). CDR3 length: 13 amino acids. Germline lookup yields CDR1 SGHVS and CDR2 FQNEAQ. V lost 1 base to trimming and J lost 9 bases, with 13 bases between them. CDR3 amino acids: CASSLGRVNPQYF. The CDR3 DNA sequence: TGTGCCAGCAGCTTAGGCAGGGTTAACCCGCAGTACTTC.

CDR3 in amino acids: CASSLAGDGYTF. The CDR3 DNA reads TGTGCCAGCAGTTTAGCCGGTGATGGCTACACCTTC. The V gene is TRBV28, the J gene TRBJ1-2; the D is unclear. Trimming cost V 2 bases and J 6 bases, with 7 bases left between them. CDR1 and CDR2 (germline): MDHEN, SYDVKM. The CDR3 spans 12 residues.

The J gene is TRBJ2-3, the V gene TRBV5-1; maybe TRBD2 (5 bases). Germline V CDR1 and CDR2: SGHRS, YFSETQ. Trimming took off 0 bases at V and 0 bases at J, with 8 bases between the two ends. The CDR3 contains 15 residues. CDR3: CASSLEGVSTDTQYF. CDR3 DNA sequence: TGCGCCAGCAGCTTGGAGGGAGTAAGCACAGATACGCAGTATTTT.

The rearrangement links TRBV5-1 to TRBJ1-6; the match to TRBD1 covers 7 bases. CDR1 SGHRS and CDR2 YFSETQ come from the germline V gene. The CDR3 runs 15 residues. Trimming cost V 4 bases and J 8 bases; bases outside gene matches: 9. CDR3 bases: TGCGCCAGCAGCAAAACCGGGACAGCCCATTCACCCCTCCACTTT. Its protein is CASSKTGTAHSPLHF.

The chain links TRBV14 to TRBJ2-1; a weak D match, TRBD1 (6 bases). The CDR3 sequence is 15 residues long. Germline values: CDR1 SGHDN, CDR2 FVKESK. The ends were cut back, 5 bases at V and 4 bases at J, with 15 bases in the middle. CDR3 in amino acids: CASSKGVSGYNEQFF. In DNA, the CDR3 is TGTGCCAGCAGCAAGGGGGTTTCGGGATACAATGAGCAGTTCTTC.

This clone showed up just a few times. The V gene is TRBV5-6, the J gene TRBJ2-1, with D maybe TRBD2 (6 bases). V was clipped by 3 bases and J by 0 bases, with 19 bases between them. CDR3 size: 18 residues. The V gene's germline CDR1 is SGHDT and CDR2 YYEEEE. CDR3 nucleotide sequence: TGTGCCAGCAGCTCCCGGGACTTCCTATTAAGCTCCTACAATGAGCAGTTCTTC. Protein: CASSSRDFLLSSYNEQFF.

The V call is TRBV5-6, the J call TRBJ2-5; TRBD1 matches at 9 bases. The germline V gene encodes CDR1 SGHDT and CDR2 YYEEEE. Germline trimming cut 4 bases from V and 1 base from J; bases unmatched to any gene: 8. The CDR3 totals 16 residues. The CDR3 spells CASSPGTGWFQETQYF. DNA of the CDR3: TGTGCCAGCAGCCCCGGGACAGGGTGGTTCCAAGAGACCCAGTACTTC.

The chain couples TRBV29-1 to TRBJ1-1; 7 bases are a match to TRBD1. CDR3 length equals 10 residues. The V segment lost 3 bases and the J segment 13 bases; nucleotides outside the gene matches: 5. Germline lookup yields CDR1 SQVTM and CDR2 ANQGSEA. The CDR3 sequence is CSVEDRLLFF. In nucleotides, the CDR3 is TGCAGCGTTGAGGACAGGTTGCTTTTCTTT. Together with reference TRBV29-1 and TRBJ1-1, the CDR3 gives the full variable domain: SAVISQKPSRDICQRGTSLTIQCQVDSQVTMMFWYRQQPGQSLTLIATANQGSEATYESGFVIDKFPISRPNLTFSTLTVSNMSPEDSSIYLCSVEDRLLFFGQGTRLTVV.

CDR3 sequence: CATSRTGAGGMRDEQFF. The CDR3 DNA reads TGTGCCACCAGCAGAACGGGGGCAGGGGGGATGCGTGATGAGCAGTTCTTC. The V and J genes are TRBV15 and TRBJ2-1; a possible D gene is TRBD1 (7 bases). The CDR3 sequence is 17 residues long. V was shortened by 2 bases and J by 8 bases, with 22 bases between the two germline ends. CDR1 is LNHNV and CDR2 is YYDKDF in the germline V gene (reference sequence).

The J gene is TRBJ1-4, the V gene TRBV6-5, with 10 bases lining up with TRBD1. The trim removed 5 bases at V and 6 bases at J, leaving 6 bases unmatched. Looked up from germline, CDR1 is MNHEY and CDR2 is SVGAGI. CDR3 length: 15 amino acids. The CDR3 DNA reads TGTGCCAGCAGTACCCGGACAGGGGGGCATGAAAAACTGTTTTTT. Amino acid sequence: CASSTRTGGHEKLFF.

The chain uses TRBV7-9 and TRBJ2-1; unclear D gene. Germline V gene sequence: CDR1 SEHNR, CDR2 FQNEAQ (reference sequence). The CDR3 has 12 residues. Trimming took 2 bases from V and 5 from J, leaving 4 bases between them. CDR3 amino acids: CASSLRNNEQFF. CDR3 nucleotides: TGTGCCAGCAGCTTACGTAACAATGAGCAGTTCTTC.

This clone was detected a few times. This CDR3 reads CASSALPGGVSGNTIYF. CDR3 nucleotide sequence: TGTGCCAGCTCCGCTCTCCCGGGAGGGGTCTCTGGAAACACCATATATTTT. J is TRBJ1-3 and V is TRBV18; tentative D call: TRBD1 (5 bases). CDR3 length: 17 residues. Germline-derived CDR1 and CDR2 are KGHSH and LQKENI. V dropped 6 bases and J dropped 0 bases, with 18 bases sitting between them.

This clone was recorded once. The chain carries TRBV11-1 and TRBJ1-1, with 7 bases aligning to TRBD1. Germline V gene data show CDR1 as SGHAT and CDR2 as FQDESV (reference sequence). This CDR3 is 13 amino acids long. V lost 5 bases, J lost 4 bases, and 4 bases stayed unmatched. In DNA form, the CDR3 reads TGTGCCAGCAGCCAAGGGGGCGTCACTGAAGCTTTCTTT. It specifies CASSQGGVTEAFF.

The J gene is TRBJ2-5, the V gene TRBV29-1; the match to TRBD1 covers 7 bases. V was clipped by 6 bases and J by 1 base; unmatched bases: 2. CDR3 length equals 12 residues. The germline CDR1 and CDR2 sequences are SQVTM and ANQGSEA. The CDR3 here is CSVWDSQETQYF. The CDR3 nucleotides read TGCAGCGTCTGGGACAGCCAAGAGACCCAGTACTTC. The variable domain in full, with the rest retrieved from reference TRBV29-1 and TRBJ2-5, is SAVISQKPSRDICQRGTSLTIQCQVDSQVTMMFWYRQQPGQSLTLIATANQGSEATYESGFVIDKFPISRPNLTFSTLTVSNMSPEDSSIYLCSVWDSQETQYFGPGTRLLVL.

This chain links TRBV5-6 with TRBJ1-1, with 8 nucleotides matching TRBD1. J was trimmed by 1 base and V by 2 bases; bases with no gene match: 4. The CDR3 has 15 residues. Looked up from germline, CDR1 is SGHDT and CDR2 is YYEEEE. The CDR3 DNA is TGTGCCAGCAGCTTACCGGGACAGGCGAACACTGAAGCTTTCTTT. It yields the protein CASSLPGQANTEAFF.

The CDR3 DNA reads TGTGCCAGCAGCTTAACCCGGGACTCTGTTAGGGGGGAGCTGTTTTTT. Amino acid sequence: CASSLTRDSVRGELFF. The chain couples TRBV11-2 to TRBJ2-2; TRBD2 is a possible D gene (6 bases). Germline CDR1 SGHAT, CDR2 FQNNGV. This CDR3 contains 16 residues. Trimming stripped 2 bases from V and 8 bases from J, with 18 bases between.

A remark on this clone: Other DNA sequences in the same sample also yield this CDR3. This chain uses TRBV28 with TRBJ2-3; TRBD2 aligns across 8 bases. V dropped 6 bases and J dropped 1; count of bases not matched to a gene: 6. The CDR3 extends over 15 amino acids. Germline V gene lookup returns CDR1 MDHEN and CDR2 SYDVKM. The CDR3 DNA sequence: TGTGCCAGCAGCTCGGGGGGGTCTGGCACAGATACGCAGTATTTT. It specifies CASSSGGSGTDTQYF.

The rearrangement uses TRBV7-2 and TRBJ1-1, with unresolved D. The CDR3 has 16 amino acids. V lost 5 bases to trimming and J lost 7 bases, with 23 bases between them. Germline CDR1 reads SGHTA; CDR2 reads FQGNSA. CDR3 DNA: TGTGCCAGCAGCGAGGGAGGAGGCCAAGGCCGGATTGAAGCTTTCTTT. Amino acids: CASSEGGGQGRIEAFF.

Here the CDR3 DNA reads TGTGCCAGCAGCGGACAGTCACTTCCCTACGAGCAGTACTTC. Amino acids: CASSGQSLPYEQYF. The rearrangement uses TRBV6-5 and TRBJ2-5; perhaps TRBD1 as D (6 bases). The DNA end is more similar to TRBJ2-7, so the J call may be wrong. Germline CDR1 is MNHEY and CDR2 is SVGAGI. This CDR3 has 14 residues.

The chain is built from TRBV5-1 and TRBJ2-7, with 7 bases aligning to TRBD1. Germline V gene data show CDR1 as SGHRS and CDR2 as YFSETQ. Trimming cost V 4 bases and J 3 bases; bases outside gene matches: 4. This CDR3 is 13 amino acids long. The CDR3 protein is CASSADRSYEQYF. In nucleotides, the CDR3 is TGCGCCAGCAGCGCGGACAGGAGCTACGAGCAGTACTTC.

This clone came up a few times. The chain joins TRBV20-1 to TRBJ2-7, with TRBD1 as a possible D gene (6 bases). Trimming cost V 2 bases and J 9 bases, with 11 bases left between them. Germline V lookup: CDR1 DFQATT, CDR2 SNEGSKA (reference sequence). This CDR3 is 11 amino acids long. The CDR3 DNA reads TGCAGTGCTAGATCCTCGACAGGGCAGTACTTC. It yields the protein CSARSSTGQYF.

The chain's CDR3 is CASTGGGFNEKLFF. The CDR3 bases are TGTGCCAGCACAGGGGGCGGTTTTAATGAAAAACTGTTTTTT. This sequence joins TRBV2 and TRBJ1-4; TRBD1 matches 8 bases. The junction had 5 bases not matched to a gene; V was cut back by 7 bases and J by 4 bases. The CDR3 is 14 residues long. Germline V lookup: CDR1 SNHLY, CDR2 FYNNEI.

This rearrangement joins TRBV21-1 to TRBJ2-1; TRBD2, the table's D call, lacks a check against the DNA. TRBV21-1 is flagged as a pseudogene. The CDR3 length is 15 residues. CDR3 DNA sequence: TGTGCCAGCAGCGAACCTAGCGGTACTTACAATGAGCAGTTCTTC. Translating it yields CASSEPSGTYNEQFF.

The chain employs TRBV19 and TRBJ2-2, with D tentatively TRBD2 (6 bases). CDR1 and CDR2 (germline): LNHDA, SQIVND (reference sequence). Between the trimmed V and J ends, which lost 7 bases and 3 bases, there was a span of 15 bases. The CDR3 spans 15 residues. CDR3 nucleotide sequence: TGTGCCAGTACCCCGGGCGGGGCCCACACCGGGGAGCTGTTTTTT. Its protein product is CASTPGGAHTGELFF.

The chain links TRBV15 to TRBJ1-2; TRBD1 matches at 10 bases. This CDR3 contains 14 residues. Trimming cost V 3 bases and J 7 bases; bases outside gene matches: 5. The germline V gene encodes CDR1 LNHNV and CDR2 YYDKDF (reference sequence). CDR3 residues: CATSRDRGWIGYTF. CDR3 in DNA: TGTGCCACCAGCAGGGACAGGGGGTGGATTGGCTACACCTTC.

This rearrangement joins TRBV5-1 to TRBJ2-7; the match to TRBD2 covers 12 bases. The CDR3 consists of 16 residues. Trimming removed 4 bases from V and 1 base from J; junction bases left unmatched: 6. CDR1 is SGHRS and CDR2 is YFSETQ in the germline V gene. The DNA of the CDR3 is TGCGCCAGCAGCCCGCAGGGGACTAGCGGGTCCTACGAGCAGTACTTC. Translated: CASSPQGTSGSYEQYF. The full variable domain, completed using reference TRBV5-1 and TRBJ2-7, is KAGVTQTPRYLIKTRGQQVTLSCSPISGHRSVSWYQQTPGQGLQFLFEYFSETQRNKGNFPGRFSGRQFSNSRSEMNVSTLELGDSALYLCASSPQGTSGSYEQYFGPGTRLTVT.

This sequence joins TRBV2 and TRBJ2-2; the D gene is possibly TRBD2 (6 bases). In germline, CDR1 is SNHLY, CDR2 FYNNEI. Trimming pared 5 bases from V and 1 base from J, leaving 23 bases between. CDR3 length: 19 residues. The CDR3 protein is CASSYPGTDPIRNTGELFF. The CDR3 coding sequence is TGTGCCAGCAGTTACCCCGGGACTGACCCTATCAGGAACACCGGGGAGCTGTTTTTT. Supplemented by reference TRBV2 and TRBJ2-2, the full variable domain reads EPEVTQTPSHQVTQMGQEVILRCVPISNHLYFYWYRQILGQKVEFLVSFYNNEISEKSEIFDDQFSVERPDGSNFTLKIRSTKLEDSAMYFCASSYPGTDPIRNTGELFFGEGSRLTVL.